This paragraph covers one TCR beta chain sequence. Its matching antigen is unknown. This sample was included in a study of T cells expressing NK-cell markers. Study results and limitations: Whether expanded NKG2C+ T cell clones recognized HCMV stayed uncertain. NKG2C+ dominant clonotype frequencies in six or seven donors were roughly 1.0-7.5% of CD8+ T cells.

The CDR3 runs 15 residues. Germline V gene sequence: CDR1 MNHEY, CDR2 SVGEGT. TCRdb reprocessed the 5' RACE reads and reports one entry per CDR3 protein, with no DNA. With about 390,000 distinct CDR3 sequences in the sample, the ten largest clones hold roughly a tenth. The sequencing sample was made of blood T cells: a sorted CD56 or NKG2C T cell subset, CD4+ or CD8+ T cells, or bulk PBMC T cells (not recorded which). The clonotype was recovered from a woman between 50 and 59 years old in good health. This chain uses TRBV6-2 or TRBV6-3 with TRBJ2-2. CDR3 loop: CASSYKRENTGELFF.